Listed here are 5 T cell receptor beta chains from one sample, sequenced in a study of CD8+ T cells in alopecia areata. Investigators isolated RNA and reverse transcribed it into cDNA to act as the sequencing template. Measured with immunoSEQ multiplex PCR; TCRdb has only the in-frame clones, and not every one. The table records around 70,000 clones, over 25% of them present only once. The treatment is: oral pan-JAK inhibitor, 5-10 mg twice daily. Sequenced material: CD8+ T cells sorted from blood, taken at week 4, from a patient treated with tofacitinib. These receptors were taken from a human donor with alopecia areata.

This clone was seen a few times. This chain joins TRBV29-1 and TRBJ2-4; D is possibly TRBD1 or TRBD2 (5 bases each). The V gene lost 1 base and the J gene lost 3 bases, with 10 bases spanning the gap. CDR1 and CDR2 (germline): SQVTM, ANQGSEA. The CDR3 loop spans 14 amino acids. DNA of the CDR3: TGCAGCGTTGAAGGGGGGTTGGGCAAAAACATTCAGTACTTC. Its translation is CSVEGGLGKNIQYF.

V usage is TRBV5-1 and J usage is TRBJ2-5; TRBD1 matches 9 bases. Germline CDR1 and CDR2: SGHRS and YFSETQ. Unmatched junction bases numbered 9, after V lost 4 bases and J lost 5 bases. CDR3 length equals 15 residues. CDR3 nucleotide sequence: TGCGCCAGCAGCACTACAGGGGGCGGAATGGAGACCCAGTACTTC. It translates to CASSTTGGGMETQYF.

On this clone: The junction departs from the called germline gene at one end, perhaps through a read error. V and J are TRBV19 and TRBJ1-5; no clear D. This CDR3 has 14 amino acids. Germline V CDR1 and CDR2: LNHDA, SQIVND (reference sequence). CDR3: CASLDPYSDQPQHF. The CDR3 nucleotides read TGTGCCAGTTTGGACCCATATAGCGATCAGCCCCAGCATTTT. Looking up the rest from reference TRBV19 and TRBJ1-5 gives the full variable domain: DGGITQSPKYLFRKEGQNVTLSCEQNLNHDAMYWYRQDPGQGLRLIYYSQIVNDFQKGDIAEGYSVSREKKESFPLTVTSAQKNPTAFYLCASLDPYSDQPQHFGDGTRLSIL.

The chain combines TRBV25-1 with TRBJ2-5; weak D call: TRBD2 (5 bases). Looked up from germline, CDR1 is MGHDK and CDR2 is SYGVNS. V was clipped by 8 bases and J by 4 bases, with 20 bases between them. CDR3 size: 15 residues. DNA for the CDR3: TGTGCCAGCGGCCCACCGAGAGGGAGCGGAGAGACCCAGTACTTC. Protein product: CASGPPRGSGETQYF.

The CDR3 DNA follows: TGCAGCGTTGCTCAGGGGGATGGCACAGATACGCAGTATTTT. It codes for CSVAQGDGTDTQYF. J is TRBJ2-3 and V is TRBV29-1; TRBD1 matches at 7 bases. The J segment lost 1 base and the V segment lost 4 bases, leaving 5 bases of the junction unmatched. CDR1 is SQVTM and CDR2 is ANQGSEA in the germline V gene. The CDR3 is 14 amino acids.